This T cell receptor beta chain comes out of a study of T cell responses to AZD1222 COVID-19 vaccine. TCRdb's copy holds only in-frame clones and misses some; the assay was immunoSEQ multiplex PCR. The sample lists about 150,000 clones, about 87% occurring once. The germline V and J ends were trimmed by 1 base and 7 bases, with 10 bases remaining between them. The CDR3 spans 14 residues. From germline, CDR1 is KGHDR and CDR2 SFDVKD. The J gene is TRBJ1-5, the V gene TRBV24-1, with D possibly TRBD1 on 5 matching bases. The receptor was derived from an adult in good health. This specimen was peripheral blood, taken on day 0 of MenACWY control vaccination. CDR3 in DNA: TGTGCCACCAGTGATTTCAGGGCCGAACAGCCCCAGCATTTT. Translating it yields CATSDFRAEQPQHF.